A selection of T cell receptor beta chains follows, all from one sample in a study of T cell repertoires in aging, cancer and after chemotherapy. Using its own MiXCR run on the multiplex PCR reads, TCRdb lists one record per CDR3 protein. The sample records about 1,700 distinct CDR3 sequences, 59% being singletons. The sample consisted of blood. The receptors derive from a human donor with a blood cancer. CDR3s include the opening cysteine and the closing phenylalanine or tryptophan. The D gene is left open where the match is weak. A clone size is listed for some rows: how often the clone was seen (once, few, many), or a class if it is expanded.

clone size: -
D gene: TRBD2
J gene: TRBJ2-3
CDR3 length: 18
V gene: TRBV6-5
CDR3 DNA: TGTGCCAGCAGTGCACACCGAACTAGCGGGTCTAGCACAGATACGCAGTATTTT
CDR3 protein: CASSAHRTSGSSTDTQYF

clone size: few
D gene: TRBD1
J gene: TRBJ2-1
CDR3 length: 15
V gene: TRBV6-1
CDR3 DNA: TGTGCCAGCAGTCTCGCGGGACAGGGGTTCAATGAGCAGTTCTTC
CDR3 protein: CASSLAGQGFNEQFF

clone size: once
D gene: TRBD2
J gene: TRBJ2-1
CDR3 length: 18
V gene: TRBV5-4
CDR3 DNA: TGTGCCAGCAGCCTACGGACTAGCGGGATCGTGGGGAGCAATGAGCAGTTCTTC
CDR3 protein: CASSLRTSGIVGSNEQFF

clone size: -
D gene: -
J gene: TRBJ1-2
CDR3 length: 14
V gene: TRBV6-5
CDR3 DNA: TGTGCCAGCAGTTCGGGGGTAGCTAACTATGGCTACACCTTC
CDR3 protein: CASSSGVANYGYTF

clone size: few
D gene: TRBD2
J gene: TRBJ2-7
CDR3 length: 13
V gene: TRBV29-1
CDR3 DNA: TGCAGCGTCAGGACTAGCGGGGGCTACGAGCAGTACTTC
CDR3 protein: CSVRTSGGYEQYF

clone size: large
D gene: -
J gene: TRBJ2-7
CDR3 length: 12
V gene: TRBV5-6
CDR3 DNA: TGTGCCAGCAGCTCGGGCCCCTGGGAGCAGTACTTC
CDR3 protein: CASSSGPWEQYF

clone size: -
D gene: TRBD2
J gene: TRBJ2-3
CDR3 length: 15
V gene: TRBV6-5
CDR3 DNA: TGTGCTGGGGGGCGGGAGGGCCTTAGCACAGATACGCAGTATTTT
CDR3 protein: CAGGREGLSTDTQYF

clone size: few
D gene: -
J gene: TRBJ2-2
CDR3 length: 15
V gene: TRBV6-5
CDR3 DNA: TGTGCCAGCAGGCCAAATCAGGGGTCTGTCGGGGAGCTGTTTTTT
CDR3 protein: CASRPNQGSVGELFF

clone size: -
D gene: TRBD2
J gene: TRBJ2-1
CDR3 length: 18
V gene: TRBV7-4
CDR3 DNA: TGTGCCAGCAGCCCGAATAGGAGTAGCGGGGGGGCCTATAATGAGCAGTTCTTC
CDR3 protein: CASSPNRSSGGAYNEQFF

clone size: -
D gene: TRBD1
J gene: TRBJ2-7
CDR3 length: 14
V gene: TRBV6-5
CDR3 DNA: TGTGCCACCAGTGATAGCATAACAGGGGGCGAGCAGTACTTC
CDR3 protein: CATSDSITGGEQYF

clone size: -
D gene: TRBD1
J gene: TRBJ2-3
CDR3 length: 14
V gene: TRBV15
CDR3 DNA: TGTGCCACCAGCCGACAGGGGATTACAGATACGCAGTATTTT
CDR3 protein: CATSRQGITDTQYF

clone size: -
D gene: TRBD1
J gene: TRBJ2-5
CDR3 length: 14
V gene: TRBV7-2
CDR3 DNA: TGTGCCAGCAGCCAGGGACAGGAGCAAGAGACCCAGTACTTC
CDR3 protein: CASSQGQEQETQYF

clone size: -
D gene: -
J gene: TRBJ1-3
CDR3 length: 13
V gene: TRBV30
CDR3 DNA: TGTGCCTGGAGTGTAAATGGGAGAAACACCATATATTTT
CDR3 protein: CAWSVNGRNTIYF

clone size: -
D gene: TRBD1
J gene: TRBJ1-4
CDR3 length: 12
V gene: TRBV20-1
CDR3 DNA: TGCAGTGCTAGCCGACAGGGTGAAAAACTGTTTTTT
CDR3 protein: CSASRQGEKLFF

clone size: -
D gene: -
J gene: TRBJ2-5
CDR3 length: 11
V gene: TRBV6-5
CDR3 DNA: TGTGACAGCACCCTTGGCGCGACCCAGTACTTC
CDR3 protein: CDSTLGATQYF

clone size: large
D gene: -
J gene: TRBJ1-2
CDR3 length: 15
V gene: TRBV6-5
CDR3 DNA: TGTGCCAGCAGTTCCCGTCAGACCGGCGACTATGGCTACACCTTC
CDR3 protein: CASSSRQTGDYGYTF

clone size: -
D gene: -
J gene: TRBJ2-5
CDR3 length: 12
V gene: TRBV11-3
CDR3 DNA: TGTGCCAGCAGCTTTGGGGGAGAGACCCAGTACTTC
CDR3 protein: CASSFGGETQYF

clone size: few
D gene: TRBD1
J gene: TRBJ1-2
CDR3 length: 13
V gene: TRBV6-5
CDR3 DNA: TGTGCCAGTCAGACAGGGGAGAATTATGGCTACACCTTC
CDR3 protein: CASQTGENYGYTF

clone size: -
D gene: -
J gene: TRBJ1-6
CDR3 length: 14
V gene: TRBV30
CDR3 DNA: TGTGCCAGTAGTATGGTAGGGATCAATTCACCCCTCCACTTT
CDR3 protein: CASSMVGINSPLHF

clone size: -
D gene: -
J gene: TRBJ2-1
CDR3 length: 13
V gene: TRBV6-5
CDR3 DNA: TGTGCCAGCAGCTTATCAGGGGTTGGTGAGCAGTTCTTC
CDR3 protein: CASSLSGVGEQFF

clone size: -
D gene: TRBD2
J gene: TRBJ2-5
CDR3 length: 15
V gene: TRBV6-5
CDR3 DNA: TGTGCCAGCAGTTACGTTTCTAGCGGGGGGGAGACCCAGTACTTC
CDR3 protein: CASSYVSSGGETQYF

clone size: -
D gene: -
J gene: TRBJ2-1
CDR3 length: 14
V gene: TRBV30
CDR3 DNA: TGTGCCTGGAGACCCCTAGCTCAGTACAATGAGCAGTTCTTC
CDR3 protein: CAWRPLAQYNEQFF